The present entry profiles one TCR beta chain with its context. What it binds is not known. Profiling relied on immunoSEQ multiplex PCR, and the TCRdb table lists in-frame clones only, not all of them. The sample lists 95,000 to 110,000 clones, around 90% seen once, with more than 8% in the top ten. The data were obtained in a study of T cell responses to AZD1222 COVID-19 vaccine. Study-level points and caveats: Reports indicate that nearly half of spike-specific TCRs are directed at unmutated variant regions.

This clonotype was sampled from an adult in good health. The sample in question was peripheral blood, obtained on day 0 of AZD1222 vaccination.

The CDR3 here is CASSHYQGASYGYTF. For the CDR3, the DNA is TGTGCCAGCAGCCACTACCAGGGGGCGTCCTATGGCTACACCTTC. The V gene is TRBV4-2, the J gene TRBJ1-2, with 8 nucleotides matching TRBD1. This CDR3 has 15 amino acids. V was pared by 3 bases and J by 4 bases, with 7 bases of the junction left unmatched. Germline V gives CDR1 LGHNA, CDR2 YNFKEQ.